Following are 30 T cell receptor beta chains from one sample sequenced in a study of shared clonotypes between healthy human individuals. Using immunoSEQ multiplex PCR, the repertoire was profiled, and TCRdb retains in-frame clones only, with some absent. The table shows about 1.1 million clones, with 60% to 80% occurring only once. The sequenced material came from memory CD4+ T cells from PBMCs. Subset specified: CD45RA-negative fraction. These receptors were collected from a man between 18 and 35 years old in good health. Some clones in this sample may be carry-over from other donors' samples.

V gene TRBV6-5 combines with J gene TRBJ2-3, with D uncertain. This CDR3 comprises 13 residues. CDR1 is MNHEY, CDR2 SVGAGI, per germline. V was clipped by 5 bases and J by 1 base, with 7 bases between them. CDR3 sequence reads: CASSRPRTDTQYF. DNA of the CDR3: TGTGCCAGCAGTCGGCCGCGCACAGATACGCAGTATTTT.

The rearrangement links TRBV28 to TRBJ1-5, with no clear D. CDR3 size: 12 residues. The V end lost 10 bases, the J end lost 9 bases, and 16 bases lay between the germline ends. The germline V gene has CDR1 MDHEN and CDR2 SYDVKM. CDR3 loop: CATHSSGGPQHF. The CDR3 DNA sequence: TGTGCCACCCACTCTTCCGGCGGGCCCCAGCATTTT.

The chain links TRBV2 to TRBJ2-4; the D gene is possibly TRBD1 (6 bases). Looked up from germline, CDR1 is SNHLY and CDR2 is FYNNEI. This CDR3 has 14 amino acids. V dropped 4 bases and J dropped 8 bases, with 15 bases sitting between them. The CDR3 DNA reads TGTGCCAGCAGTGTTGAAGGGGGAGAAGACATTCAGTACTTC. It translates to CASSVEGGEDIQYF.

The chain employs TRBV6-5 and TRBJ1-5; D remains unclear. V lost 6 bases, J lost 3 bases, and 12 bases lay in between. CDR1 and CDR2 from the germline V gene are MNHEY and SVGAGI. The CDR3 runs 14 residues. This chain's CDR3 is CASSFGRYNQPQHF. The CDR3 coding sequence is TGTGCCAGCAGCTTTGGACGGTACAATCAGCCCCAGCATTTT.

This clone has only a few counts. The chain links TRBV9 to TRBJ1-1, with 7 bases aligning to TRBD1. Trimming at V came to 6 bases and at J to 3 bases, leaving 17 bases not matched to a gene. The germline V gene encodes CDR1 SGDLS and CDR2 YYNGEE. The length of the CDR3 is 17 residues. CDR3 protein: CASTAFGTEMPYTEAFF. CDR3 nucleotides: TGTGCCAGCACCGCCTTTGGGACAGAAATGCCCTACACTGAAGCTTTCTTT.

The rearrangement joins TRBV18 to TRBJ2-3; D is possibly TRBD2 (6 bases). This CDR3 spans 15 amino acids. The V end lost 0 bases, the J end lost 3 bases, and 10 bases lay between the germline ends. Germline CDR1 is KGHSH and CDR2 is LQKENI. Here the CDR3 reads CASSPPGRWTDTQYF. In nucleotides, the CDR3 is TGTGCCAGCTCACCACCGGGGAGGTGGACAGATACGCAGTATTTT. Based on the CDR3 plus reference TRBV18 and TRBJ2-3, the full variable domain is NAGVMQNPRHLVRRRGQEARLRCSPMKGHSHVYWYRQLPEEGLKFMVYLQKENIIDESGMPKERFSAEFPKEGPSILRIQQVVRGDSAAYFCASSPPGRWTDTQYFGPGTRLTVL.

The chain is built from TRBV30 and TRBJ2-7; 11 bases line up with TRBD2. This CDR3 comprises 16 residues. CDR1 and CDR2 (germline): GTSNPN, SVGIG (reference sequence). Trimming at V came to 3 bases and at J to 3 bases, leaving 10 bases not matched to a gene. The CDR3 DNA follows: TGTGCCTGGAGCGATGGGACTAGCGGCAGCTACTACGAGCAGTACTTC. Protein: CAWSDGTSGSYYEQYF.

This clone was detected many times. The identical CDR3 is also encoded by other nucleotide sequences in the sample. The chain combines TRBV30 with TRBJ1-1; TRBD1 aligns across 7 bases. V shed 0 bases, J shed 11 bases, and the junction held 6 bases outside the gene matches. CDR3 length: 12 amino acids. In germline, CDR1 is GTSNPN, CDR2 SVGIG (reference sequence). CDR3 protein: CAWSVGTARAFF. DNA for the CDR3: TGTGCCTGGAGTGTAGGGACAGCGAGGGCTTTCTTT.

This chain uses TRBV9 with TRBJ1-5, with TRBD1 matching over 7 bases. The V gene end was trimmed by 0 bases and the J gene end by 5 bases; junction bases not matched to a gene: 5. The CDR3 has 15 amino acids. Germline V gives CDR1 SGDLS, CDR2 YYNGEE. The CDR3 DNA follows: TGTGCCAGCAGCGTAGAGGGGGCTACGGATCAGCCCCAGCATTTT. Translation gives CASSVEGATDQPQHF. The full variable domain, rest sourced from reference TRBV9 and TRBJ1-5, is DSGVTQTPKHLITATGQRVTLRCSPRSGDLSVYWYQQSLDQGLQFLIQYYNGEERAKGNILERFSAQQFPDLHSELNLSSLELGDSALYFCASSVEGATDQPQHFGDGTRLSIL.

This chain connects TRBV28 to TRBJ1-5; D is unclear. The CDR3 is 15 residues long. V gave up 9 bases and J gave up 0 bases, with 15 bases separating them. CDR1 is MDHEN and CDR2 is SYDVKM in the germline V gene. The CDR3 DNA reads TGTGCCAGAGAGACCGAGGTTAATAGCAATCAGCCCCAGCATTTT. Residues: CARETEVNSNQPQHF.

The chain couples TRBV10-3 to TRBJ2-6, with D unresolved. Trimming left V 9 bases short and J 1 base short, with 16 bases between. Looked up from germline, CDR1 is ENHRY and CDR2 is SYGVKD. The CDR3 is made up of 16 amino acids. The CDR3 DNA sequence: TGTGCCATTCCCGGGCCCCCTCCATCTGGGGCCAACGTCCTGACTTTC. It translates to CAIPGPPPSGANVLTF.

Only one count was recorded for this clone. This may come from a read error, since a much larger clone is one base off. CDR3 amino acids: CASSFWTGLDTEAFF. The CDR3 DNA follows: TGTGCCAGCAGCTTCTGGACAGGGTTGGATACTGAAGCTTTCTTT. The rearrangement joins TRBV7-2 to TRBJ1-1; TRBD1 aligns across 8 bases. Germline-derived CDR1 and CDR2 are SGHTA and FQGNSA. The V segment lost 3 bases and the J segment 5 bases; nucleotides outside the gene matches: 8. CDR3 size: 15 residues.

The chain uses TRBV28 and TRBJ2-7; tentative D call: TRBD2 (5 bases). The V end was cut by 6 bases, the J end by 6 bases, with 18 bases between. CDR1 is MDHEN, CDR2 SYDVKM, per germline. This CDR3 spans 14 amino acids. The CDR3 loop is CASSPGSPPGEQYF. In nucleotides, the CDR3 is TGTGCCAGCAGCCCGGGATCTCCTCCGGGCGAGCAGTACTTC.

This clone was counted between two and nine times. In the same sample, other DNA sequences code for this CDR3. CDR3 sequence (DNA): TGCGCCAGCAGCTTGGACAGCACAGATACGCAGTATTTT. This sequence encodes CASSLDSTDTQYF. The chain couples TRBV5-1 to TRBJ2-3, with D unresolved. V dropped 0 bases and J dropped 0 bases, with 2 bases sitting between them. The CDR3 contains 13 residues. Germline CDR1 and CDR2: SGHRS and YFSETQ.

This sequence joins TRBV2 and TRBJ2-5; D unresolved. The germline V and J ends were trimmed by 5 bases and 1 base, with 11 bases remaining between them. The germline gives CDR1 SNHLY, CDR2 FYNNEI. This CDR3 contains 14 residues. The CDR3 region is CASSPNGVQETQYF. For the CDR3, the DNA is TGTGCCAGCAGTCCAAATGGCGTCCAAGAGACCCAGTACTTC.

The CDR3 loop reads CASSETRGPYEQYF. CDR3 DNA: TGTGCCAGCAGTGAAACAAGGGGGCCCTACGAGCAGTACTTC. This chain links TRBV6-1 with TRBJ2-7, with 7 nucleotides matching TRBD1. There are 14 residues in the CDR3. The trim removed 2 bases at V and 2 bases at J, leaving 3 bases unmatched. Germline V gives CDR1 MNHNS, CDR2 SASEGT.

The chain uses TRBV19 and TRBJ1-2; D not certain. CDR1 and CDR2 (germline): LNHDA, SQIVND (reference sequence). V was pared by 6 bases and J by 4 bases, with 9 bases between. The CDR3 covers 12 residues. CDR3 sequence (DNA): TGTGCCAGTAGGAACGCAGGCTATGGCTACACCTTC. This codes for CASRNAGYGYTF.

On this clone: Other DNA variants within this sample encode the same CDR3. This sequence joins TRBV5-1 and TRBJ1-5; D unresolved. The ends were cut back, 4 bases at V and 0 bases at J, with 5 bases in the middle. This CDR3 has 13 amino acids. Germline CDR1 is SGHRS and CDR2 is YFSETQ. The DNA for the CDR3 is TGCGCCAGCAGCCCAGATAGCAATCAGCCCCAGCATTTT. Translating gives CASSPDSNQPQHF.

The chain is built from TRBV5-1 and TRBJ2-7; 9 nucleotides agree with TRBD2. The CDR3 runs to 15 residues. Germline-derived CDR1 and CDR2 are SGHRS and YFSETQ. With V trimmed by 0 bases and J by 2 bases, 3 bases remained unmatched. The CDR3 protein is CASSLGLAVAYEQYF. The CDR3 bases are TGCGCCAGCAGCTTGGGACTAGCGGTAGCCTACGAGCAGTACTTC.

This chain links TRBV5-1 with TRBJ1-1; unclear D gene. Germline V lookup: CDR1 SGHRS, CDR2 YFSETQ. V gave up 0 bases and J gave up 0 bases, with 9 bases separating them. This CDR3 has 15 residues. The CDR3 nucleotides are TGCGCCAGCAGCTTGGCTAACACCTTGAACACTGAAGCTTTCTTT. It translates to CASSLANTLNTEAFF.

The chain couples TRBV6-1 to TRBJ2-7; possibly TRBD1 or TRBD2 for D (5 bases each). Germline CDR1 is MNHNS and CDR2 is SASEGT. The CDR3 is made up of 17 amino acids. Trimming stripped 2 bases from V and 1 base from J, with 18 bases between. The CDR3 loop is CASSERNTGTGSYEQYF. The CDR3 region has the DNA TGTGCCAGCAGTGAACGTAACACCGGGACGGGATCCTACGAGCAGTACTTC.

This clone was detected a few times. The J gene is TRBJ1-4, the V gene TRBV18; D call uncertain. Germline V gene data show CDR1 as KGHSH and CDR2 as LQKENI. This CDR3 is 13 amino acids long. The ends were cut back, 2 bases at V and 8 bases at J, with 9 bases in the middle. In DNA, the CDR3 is TGTGCCAGCTCACCAATAGTATCGGAAAAACTGTTTTTT. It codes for CASSPIVSEKLFF.

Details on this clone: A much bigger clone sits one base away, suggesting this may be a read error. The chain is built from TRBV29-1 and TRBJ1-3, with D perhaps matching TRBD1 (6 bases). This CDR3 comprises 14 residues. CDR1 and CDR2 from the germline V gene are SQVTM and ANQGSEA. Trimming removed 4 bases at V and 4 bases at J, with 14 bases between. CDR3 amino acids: CSVGEQGHGNTIYF. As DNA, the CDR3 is TGCAGCGTTGGTGAACAGGGTCACGGAAACACCATATATTTT.

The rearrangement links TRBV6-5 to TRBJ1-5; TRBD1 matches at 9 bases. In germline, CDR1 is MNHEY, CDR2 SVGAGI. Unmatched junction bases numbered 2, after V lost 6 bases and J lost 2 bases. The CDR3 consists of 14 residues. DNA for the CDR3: TGTGCCAGCAGGCGACAGGGGGGCAATCAGCCCCAGCATTTT. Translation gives CASRRQGGNQPQHF.

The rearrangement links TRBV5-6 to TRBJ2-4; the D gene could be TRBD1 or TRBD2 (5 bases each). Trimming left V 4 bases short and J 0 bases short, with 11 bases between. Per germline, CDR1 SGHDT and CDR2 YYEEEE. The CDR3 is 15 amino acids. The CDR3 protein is CASSTGRIAKNIQYF. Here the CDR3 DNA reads TGTGCCAGCAGCACGGGACGGATAGCCAAAAACATTCAGTACTTC.

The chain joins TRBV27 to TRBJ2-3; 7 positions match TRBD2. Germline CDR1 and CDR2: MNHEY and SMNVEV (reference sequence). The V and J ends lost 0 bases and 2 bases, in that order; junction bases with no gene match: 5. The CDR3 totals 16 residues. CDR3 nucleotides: TGTGCCAGCAGTTTATCCCTAGCGGCCTCCACAGATACGCAGTATTTT. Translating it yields CASSLSLAASTDTQYF.

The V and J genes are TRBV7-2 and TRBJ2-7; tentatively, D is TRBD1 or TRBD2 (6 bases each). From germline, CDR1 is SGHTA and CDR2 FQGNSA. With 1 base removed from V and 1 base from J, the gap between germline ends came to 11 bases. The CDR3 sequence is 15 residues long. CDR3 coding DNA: TGTGCCAGCAGCTTAGGGGGGGCAGATTCCTACGAGCAGTACTTC. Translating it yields CASSLGGADSYEQYF.

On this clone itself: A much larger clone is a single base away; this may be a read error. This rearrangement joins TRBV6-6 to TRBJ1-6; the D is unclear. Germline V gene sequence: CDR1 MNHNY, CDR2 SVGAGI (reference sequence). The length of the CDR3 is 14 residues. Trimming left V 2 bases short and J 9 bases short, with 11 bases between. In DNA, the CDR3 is TGTGCCAGCAGTTACGAGGCAGTCGGTTCACCCCTCCACTTT. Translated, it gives CASSYEAVGSPLHF.

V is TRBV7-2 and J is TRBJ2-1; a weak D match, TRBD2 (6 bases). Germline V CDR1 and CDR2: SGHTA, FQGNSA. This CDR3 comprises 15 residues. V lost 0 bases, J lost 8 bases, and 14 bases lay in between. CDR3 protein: CASSLAALWGDEQFF. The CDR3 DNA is TGTGCCAGCAGCTTAGCCGCCCTCTGGGGGGATGAGCAGTTCTTC.

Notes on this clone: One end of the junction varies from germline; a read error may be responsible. The CDR3 coding sequence is TGTGCCAGCAGTGAACAGGGGGCGGTAGGCTATGGCCACACCTTC. It is translated as CASSEQGAVGYGHTF. The chain carries TRBV27 and TRBJ1-2; TRBD1 matches 9 bases. Looked up from germline, CDR1 is MNHEY and CDR2 is SMNVEV (reference sequence). The CDR3 loop spans 15 amino acids.